The 7 T cell receptor beta chains presented below share a single source sample, sequenced in a study of STAT5B mutations in CD4+ large granular lymphocyte leukemia (dated by TCRdb to the early 2020s). The library was prepared using the immunoSEQ multiplex PCR assay. TCRdb provides this immuneACCESS table in a form limited to in-frame rearrangements. Some clones are lacking; in checked studies, under half of them reflect an unresolved V gene, and why the rest are absent is not known. A total of 21,000 or so clones appear in this sample, 75% to 85% of them only once. The ten top clones hold roughly 0.4% of the sample. The sample comprised CD4+ T cells from blood buffy coats. The receptors were sampled from a human donor in good health.

This chain uses TRBV4-2 with TRBJ2-5, with TRBD2 matching over 8 bases. Germline V gene sequence: CDR1 LGHNA, CDR2 YNFKEQ. The CDR3 loop spans 15 amino acids. Germline trimming cut 1 base from V and 2 bases from J; bases unmatched to any gene: 3. The CDR3 protein is CASSQGGLGQETQYF. The DNA of the CDR3 is TGTGCCAGCAGCCAAGGGGGACTAGGGCAAGAGACCCAGTACTTC.

The chain's CDR3 is CASSPGERYGYTF. CDR3 nucleotides: TGTGCCAGCAGCCCCGGGGAGAGATATGGCTACACCTTC. The chain combines TRBV11-3 with TRBJ1-2; D unclear. V dropped 5 bases and J dropped 5 bases, with 12 bases sitting between them. This CDR3 has 13 amino acids. Germline V lookup: CDR1 SGHNT, CDR2 YENEEA.

This chain links TRBV2 with TRBJ2-5, with 9 bases aligning to TRBD1. V shed 5 bases, J shed 4 bases, and the junction held 8 bases outside the gene matches. This CDR3 is 15 amino acids long. CDR1 is SNHLY and CDR2 is FYNNEI in the germline V gene. CDR3 sequence: CASSKQGAGGETQYF. The CDR3 nucleotides are TGTGCCAGCAGTAAACAGGGGGCGGGCGGAGAGACCCAGTACTTC.

The chain is built from TRBV5-6 and TRBJ2-7; D is uncertain. Germline V gene lookup returns CDR1 SGHDT and CDR2 YYEEEE. The CDR3 is 14 residues long. Trimming left V 1 base short and J 2 bases short, with 10 bases between. The CDR3 DNA is TGTGCCAGCAGCTTGCTTGACTTTCCCTACGAGCAGTACTTC. This sequence encodes CASSLLDFPYEQYF.

The CDR3 DNA follows: TGTGCCAGCAGTTACCTAACAGGGGCTTTTTACGAGCAGTACTTC. It specifies CASSYLTGAFYEQYF. The chain links TRBV6-5 to TRBJ2-5; 7 positions agree with TRBD1. Gene TRBJ2-7 matches the end of the DNA better, so the J call may be wrong. This CDR3 has 15 residues. CDR1 and CDR2 from the germline V gene are MNHEY and SVGAGI.

A word on this clone: Compared with germline, one end of the junction differs, possibly owing to a read error. V is TRBV11-1 and J is TRBJ2-7; D may match TRBD1 or TRBD2 (5 bases each). CDR1 and CDR2 (germline): SGHAT, FQDESV (reference sequence). CDR3 size: 12 residues. The CDR3 is CASGALGTTLHF. The CDR3 DNA reads as TGTGCCAGCGGCGCTCTCGGGACGACCCTCCACTTC.

The J gene is TRBJ1-4, the V gene TRBV29-1, with D perhaps TRBD1 (5 bases). In germline, CDR1 is SQVTM, CDR2 ANQGSEA. V was pared by 4 bases and J by 5 bases, with 11 bases between. The length of the CDR3 is 13 residues. CDR3 coding DNA: TGCAGCGTTGTAGCGACAGAGAATGAAAAACTGTTTTTT. Protein product: CSVVATENEKLFF.